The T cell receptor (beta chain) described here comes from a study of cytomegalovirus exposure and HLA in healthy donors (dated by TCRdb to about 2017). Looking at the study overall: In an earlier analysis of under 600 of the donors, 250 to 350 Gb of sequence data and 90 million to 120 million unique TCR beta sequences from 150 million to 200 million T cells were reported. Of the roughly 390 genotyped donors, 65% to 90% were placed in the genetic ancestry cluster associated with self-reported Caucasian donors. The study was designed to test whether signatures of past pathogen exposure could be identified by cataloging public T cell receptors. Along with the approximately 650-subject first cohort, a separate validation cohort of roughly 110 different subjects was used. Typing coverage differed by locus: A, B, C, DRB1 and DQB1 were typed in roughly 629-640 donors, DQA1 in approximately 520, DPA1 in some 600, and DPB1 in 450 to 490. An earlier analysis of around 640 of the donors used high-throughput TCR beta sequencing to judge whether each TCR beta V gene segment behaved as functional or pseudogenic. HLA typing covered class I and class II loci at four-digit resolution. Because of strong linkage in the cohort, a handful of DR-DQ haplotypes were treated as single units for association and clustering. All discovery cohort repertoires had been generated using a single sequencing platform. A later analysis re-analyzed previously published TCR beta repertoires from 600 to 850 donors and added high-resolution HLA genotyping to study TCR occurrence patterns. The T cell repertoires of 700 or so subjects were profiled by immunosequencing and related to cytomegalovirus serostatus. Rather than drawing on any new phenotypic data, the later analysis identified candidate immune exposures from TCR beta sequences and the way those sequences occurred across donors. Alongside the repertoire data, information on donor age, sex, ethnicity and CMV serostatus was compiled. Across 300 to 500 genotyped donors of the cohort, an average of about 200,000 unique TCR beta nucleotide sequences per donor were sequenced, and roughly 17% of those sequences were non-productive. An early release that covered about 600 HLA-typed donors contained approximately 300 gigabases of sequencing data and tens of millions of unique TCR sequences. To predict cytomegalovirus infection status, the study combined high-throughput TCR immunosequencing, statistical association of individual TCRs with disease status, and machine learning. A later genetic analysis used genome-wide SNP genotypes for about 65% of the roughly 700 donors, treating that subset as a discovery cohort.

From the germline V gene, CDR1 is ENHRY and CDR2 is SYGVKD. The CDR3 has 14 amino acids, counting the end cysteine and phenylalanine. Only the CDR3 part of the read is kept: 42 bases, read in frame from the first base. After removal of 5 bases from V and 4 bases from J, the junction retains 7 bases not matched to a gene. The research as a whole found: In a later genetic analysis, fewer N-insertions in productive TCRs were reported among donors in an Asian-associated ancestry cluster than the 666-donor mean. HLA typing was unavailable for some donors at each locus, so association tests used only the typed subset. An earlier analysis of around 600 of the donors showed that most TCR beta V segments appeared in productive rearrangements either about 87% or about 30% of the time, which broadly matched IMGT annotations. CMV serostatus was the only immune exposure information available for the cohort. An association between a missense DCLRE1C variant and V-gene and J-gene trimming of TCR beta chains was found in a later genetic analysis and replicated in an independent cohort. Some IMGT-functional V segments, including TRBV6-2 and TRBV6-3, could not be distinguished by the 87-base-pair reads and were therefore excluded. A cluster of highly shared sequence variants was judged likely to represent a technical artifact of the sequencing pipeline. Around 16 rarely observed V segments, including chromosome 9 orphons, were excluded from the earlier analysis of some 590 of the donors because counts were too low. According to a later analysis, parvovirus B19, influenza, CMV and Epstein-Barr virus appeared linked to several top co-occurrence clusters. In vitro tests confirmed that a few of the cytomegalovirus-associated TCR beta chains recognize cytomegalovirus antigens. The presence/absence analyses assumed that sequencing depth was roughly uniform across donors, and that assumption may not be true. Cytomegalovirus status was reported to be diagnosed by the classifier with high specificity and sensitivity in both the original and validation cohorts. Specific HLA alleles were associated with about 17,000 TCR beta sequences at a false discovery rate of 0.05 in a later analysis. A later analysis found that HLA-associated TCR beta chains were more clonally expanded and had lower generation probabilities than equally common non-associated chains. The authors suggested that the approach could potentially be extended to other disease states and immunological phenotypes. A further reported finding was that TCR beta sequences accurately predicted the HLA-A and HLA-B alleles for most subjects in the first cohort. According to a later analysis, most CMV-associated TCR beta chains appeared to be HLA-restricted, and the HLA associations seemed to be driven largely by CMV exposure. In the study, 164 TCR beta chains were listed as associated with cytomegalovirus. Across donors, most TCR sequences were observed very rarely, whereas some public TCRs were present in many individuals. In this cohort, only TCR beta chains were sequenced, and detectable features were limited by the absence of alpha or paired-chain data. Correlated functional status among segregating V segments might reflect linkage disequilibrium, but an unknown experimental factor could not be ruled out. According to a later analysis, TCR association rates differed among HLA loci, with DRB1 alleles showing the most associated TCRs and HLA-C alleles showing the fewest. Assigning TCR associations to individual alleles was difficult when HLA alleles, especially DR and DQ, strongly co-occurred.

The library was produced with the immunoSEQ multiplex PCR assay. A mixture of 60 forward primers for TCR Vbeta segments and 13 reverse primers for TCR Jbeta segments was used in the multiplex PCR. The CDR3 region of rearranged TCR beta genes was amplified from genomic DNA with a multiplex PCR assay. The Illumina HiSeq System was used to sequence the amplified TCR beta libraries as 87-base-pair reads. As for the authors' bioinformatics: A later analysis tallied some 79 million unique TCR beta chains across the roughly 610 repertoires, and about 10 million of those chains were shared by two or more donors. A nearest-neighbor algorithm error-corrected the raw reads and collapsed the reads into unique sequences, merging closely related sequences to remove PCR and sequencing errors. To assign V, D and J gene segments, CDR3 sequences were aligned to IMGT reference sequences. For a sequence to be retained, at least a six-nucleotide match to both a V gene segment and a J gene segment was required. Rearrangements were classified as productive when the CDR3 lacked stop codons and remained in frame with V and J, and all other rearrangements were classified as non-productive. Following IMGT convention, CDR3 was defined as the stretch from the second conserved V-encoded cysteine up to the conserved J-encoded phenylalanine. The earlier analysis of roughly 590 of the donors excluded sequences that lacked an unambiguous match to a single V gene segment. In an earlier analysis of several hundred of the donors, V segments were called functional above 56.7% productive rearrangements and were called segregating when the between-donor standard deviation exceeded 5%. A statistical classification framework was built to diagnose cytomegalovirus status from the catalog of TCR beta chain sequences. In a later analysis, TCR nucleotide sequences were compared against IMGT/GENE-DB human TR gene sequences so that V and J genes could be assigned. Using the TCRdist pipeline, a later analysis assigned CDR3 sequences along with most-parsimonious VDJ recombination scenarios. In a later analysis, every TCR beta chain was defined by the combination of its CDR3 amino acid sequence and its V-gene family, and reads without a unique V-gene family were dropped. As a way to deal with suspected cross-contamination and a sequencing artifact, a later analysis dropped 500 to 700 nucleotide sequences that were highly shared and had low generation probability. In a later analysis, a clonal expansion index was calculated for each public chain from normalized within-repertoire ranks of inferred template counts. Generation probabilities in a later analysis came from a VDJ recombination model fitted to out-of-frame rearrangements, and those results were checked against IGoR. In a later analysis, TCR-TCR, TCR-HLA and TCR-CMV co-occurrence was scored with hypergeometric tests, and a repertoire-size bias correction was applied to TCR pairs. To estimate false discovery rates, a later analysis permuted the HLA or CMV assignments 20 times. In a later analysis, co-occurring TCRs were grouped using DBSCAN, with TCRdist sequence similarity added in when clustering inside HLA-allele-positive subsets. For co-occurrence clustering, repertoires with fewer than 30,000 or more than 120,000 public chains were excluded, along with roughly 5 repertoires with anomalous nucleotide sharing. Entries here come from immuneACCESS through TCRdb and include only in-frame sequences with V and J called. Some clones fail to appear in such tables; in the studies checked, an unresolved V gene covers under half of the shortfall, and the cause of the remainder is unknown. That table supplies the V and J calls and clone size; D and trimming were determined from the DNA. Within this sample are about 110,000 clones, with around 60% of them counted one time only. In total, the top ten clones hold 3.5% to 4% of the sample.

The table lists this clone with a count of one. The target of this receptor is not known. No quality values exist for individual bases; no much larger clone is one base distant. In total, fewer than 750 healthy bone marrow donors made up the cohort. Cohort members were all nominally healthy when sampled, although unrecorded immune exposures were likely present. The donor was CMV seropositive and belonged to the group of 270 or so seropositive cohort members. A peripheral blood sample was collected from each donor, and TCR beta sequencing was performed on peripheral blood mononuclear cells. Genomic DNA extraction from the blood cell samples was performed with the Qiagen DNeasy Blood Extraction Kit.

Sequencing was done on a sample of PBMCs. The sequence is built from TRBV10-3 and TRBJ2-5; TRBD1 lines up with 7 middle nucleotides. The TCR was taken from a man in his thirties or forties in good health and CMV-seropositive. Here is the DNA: TGTGCCATCAGTAACACAGGGGCGGCAGAGACCCAGTACTTC. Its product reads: CAISNTGAAETQYF.